The text below deals with one TCR beta chain. Its matching antigen is unknown. These data are taken from a study of radiation and T cells in renal cell carcinoma. The protocol was immunoSEQ multiplex PCR, while the TCRdb copy is restricted to in-frame clones and leaves out a portion. The data show about 78,000 clones, 80% to 90% seen once. The time point: blood 4 weeks post-SBRT, at nephrectomy. Treatment: 15 Gy SBRT to primary tumor, nephrectomy 4 weeks later. Nephrectomy followed 15 Gy stereotactic body radiation by 4 weeks. V was trimmed by 6 bases and J by 5 bases, leaving 10 bases between them. This CDR3 has 12 amino acids. CDR1 and CDR2 from the germline V gene are LNHDA and SQIVND (reference sequence). Overall study results and limits: Without pretreatment biopsies, baseline tumor clonotype presence was undetermined.

The starting material was blood, obtained from a patient whose treatment included radiotherapy and nephrectomy. The rearrangement links TRBV19 to TRBJ2-5; the D is unclear. The origin of this receptor is a woman in her 70s with renal cell carcinoma. CDR3 residues: CASRGFGETQYF. DNA of the CDR3: TGTGCCAGTAGGGGTTTCGGGGAGACCCAGTACTTC.